Reported below is one TCR beta chain. The antigen is undetermined. Trimming removed 4 bases from V and 3 bases from J; junction bases left unmatched: 9. Germline CDR1 is MGHDK and CDR2 is SYGVNS. This CDR3 comprises 15 residues. This sample is drawn from a study of CD8+ T cells in alopecia areata. On the study more broadly: Treated patients swallowed 5 to 10 mg of oral tofacitinib twice daily. Among treated patients, severity was scored by affected scalp area percentage. Study observations and caveats: Higher clonality was seen in lesional scalp than in normal scalp, especially in alopecia totalis/universalis.

Sequencing templates came from extracted RNA that was reverse transcribed into cDNA. Produced via immunoSEQ multiplex PCR; TCRdb's table is partial and in-frame only. Among a few hundred thousand clones, around two fifths were seen once, and the ten largest hold around 0.48%. Treatment specified: oral pan-JAK inhibitor, 5-10 mg twice daily. This TCR came from a human donor with alopecia areata. Sequenced material: CD4+ T cells sorted from blood, taken at approximately week 31, from a patient treated with tofacitinib. This chain joins TRBV25-1 and TRBJ2-7, with 7 nucleotides matching TRBD2. The CDR3: CASSGPAGDRYEQYF. CDR3 DNA sequence: TGTGCCAGCAGTGGACCGGCGGGGGACCGCTACGAGCAGTACTTC.